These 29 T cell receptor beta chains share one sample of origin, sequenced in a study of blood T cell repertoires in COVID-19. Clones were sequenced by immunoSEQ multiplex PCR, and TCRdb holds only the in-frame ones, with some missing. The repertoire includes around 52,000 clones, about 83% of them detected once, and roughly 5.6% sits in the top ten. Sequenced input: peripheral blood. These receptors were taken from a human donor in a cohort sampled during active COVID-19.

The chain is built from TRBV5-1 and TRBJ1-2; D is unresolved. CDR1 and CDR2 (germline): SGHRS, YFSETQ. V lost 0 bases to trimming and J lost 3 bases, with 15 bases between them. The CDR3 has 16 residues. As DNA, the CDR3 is TGCGCCAGCAGCTTGGCGAAAGAGGGCGGATACTATGGCTACACCTTC. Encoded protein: CASSLAKEGGYYGYTF.

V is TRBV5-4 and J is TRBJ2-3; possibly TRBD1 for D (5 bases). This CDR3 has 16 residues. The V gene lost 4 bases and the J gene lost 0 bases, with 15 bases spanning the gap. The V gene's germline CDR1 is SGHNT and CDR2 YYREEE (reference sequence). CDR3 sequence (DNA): TGTGCCAGCAGCGGTGGGGCCGGAGCTAGCACAGATACGCAGTATTTT. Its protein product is CASSGGAGASTDTQYF. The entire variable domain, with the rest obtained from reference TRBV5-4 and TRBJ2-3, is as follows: ETGVTQSPTHLIKTRGQQVTLRCSSQSGHNTVSWYQQALGQGPQFIFQYYREEENGRGNFPPRFSGLQFPNYSSELNVNALELDDSALYLCASSGGAGASTDTQYFGPGTRLTVL.

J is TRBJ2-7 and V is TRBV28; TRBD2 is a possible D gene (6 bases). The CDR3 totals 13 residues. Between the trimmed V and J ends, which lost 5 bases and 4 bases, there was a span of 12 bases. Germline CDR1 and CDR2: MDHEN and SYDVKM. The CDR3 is CASSPPGGYEQYF. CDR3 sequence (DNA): TGTGCCAGCAGTCCCCCCGGGGGTTACGAGCAGTACTTC.

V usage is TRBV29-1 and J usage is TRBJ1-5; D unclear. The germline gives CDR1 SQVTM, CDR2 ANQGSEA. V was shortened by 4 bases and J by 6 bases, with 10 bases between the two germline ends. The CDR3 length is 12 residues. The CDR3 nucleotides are TGCAGCGTTGTTACGGGTAGTCAGCCCCAGCATTTT. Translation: CSVVTGSQPQHF. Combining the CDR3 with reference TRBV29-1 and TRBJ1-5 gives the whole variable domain SAVISQKPSRDICQRGTSLTIQCQVDSQVTMMFWYRQQPGQSLTLIATANQGSEATYESGFVIDKFPISRPNLTFSTLTVSNMSPEDSSIYLCSVVTGSQPQHFGDGTRLSIL.

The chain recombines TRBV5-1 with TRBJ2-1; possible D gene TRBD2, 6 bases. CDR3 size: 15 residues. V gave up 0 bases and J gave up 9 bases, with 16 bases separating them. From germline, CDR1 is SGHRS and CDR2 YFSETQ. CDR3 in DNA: TGCGCCAGCAGCTTGGAGGGGACTCCCCAAGGTGAGCAGTTCTTC. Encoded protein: CASSLEGTPQGEQFF.

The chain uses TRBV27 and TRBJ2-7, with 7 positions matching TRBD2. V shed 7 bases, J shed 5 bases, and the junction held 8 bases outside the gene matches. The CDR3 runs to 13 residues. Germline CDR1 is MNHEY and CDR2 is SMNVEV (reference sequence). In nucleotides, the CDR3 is TGTGCCAGCAAGGAGCGGGGTGGCCACGAGCAGTACTTC. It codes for CASKERGGHEQYF.

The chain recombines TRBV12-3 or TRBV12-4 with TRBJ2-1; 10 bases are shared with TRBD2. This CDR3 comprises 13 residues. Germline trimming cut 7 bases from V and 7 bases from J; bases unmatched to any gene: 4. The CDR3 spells CASTFSGGNEQFF. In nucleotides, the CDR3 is TGTGCCAGCACTTTTAGCGGGGGGAATGAGCAGTTCTTC.

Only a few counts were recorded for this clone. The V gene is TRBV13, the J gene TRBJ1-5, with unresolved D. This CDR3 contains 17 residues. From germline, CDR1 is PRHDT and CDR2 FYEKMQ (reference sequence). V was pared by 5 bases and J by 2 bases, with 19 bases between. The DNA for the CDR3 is TGTGCCAGCAGCCATCTTATTGGGGAGGTTTGCAATCAGCCCCAGCATTTT. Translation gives CASSHLIGEVCNQPQHF.

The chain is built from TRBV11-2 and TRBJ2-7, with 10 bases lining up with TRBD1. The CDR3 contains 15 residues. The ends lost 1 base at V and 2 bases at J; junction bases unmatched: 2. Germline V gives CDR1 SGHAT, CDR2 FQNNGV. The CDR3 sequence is CASSLAGTGAYEQYF. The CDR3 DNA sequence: TGTGCCAGCAGCTTAGCCGGGACAGGGGCCTACGAGCAGTACTTC.

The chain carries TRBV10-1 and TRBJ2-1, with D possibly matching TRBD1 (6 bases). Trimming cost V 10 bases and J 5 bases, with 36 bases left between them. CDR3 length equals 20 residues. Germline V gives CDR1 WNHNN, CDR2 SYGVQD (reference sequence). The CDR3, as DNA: TGCGCCAAAATACCCAGGGGTTGTAAAGGGCCCCCCTCGGTCGACAATGAGCAGTTCTTC. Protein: CAKIPRGCKGPPSVDNEQFF.

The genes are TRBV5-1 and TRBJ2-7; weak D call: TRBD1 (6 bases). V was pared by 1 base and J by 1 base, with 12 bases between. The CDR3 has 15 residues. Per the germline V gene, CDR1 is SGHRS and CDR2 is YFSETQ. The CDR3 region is CASSLKGRGSYEQYF. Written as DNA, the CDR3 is TGCGCCAGCAGCTTGAAGGGCAGGGGTTCCTACGAGCAGTACTTC.

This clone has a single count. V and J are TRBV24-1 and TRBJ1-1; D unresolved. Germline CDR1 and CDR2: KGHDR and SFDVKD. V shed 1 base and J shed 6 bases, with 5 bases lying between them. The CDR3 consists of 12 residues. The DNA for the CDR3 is TGTGCCACCAGTGATTTTTGGCCTGAAGCTTTCTTT. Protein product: CATSDFWPEAFF.

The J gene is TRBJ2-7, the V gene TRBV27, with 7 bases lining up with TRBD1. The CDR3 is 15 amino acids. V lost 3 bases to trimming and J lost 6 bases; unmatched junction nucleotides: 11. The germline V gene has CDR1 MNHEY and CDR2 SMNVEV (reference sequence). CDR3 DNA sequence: TGTGCCAGCAGTTTTCTCCGGATCACAGGGGCCGAGCAGTACTTC. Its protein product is CASSFLRITGAEQYF.

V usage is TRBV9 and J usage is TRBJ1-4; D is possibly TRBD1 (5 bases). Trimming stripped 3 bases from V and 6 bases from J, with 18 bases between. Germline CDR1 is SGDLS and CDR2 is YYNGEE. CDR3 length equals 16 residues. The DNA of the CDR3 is TGTGCCAGCAGCGCCAACCTGGGGGAGGCGGATGAAAAACTGTTTTTT. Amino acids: CASSANLGEADEKLFF. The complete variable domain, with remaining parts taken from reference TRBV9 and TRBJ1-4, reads DSGVTQTPKHLITATGQRVTLRCSPRSGDLSVYWYQQSLDQGLQFLIQYYNGEERAKGNILERFSAQQFPDLHSELNLSSLELGDSALYFCASSANLGEADEKLFFGSGTQLSVL.

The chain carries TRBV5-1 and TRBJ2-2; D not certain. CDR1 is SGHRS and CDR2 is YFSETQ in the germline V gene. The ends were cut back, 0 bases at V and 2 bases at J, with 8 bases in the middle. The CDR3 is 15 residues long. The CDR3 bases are TGCGCCAGCAGCTTGGGAGTGGTAAACACCGGGGAGCTGTTTTTT. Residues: CASSLGVVNTGELFF. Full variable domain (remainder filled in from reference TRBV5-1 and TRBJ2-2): KAGVTQTPRYLIKTRGQQVTLSCSPISGHRSVSWYQQTPGQGLQFLFEYFSETQRNKGNFPGRFSGRQFSNSRSEMNVSTLELGDSALYLCASSLGVVNTGELFFGEGSRLTVL.

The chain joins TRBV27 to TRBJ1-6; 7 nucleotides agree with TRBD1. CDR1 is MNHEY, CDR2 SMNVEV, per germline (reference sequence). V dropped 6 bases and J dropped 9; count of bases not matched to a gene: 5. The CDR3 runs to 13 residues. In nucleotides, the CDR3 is TGTGCCAGCAGGCGACAGGGAAGTTCACCCCTCCACTTT. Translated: CASRRQGSSPLHF.

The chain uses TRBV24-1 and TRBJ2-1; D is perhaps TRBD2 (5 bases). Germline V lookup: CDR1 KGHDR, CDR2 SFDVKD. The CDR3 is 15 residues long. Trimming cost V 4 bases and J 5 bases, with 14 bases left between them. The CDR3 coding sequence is TGTGCCACCAGTGACCCGGCGGGCGGCGACAATGAGCAGTTCTTC. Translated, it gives CATSDPAGGDNEQFF.

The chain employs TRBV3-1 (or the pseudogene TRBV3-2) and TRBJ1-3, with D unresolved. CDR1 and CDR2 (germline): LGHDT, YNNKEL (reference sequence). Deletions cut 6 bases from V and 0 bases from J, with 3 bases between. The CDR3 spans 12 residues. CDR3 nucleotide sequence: TGTGCCAGCAGTCTCTCTGGAAACACCATATATTTT. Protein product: CASSLSGNTIYF.

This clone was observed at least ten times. The DNA of the CDR3 is TGTGCCAGCAGTGAATTGCAACAGGATCTTGGCTACACCTTC. Translated, it gives CASSELQQDLGYTF. V and J are TRBV6-1 and TRBJ1-2; possibly TRBD1 for D (5 bases). V lost 2 bases and J lost 7, with 14 bases in between. This CDR3 region has 14 residues. Looked up from germline, CDR1 is MNHNS and CDR2 is SASEGT.

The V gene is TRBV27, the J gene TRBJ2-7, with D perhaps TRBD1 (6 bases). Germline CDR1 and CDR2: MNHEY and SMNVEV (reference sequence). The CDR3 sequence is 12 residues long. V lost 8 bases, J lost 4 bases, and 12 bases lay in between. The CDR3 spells CASGDTIYEQYF. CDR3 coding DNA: TGTGCCAGCGGGGACACCATTTACGAGCAGTACTTC.

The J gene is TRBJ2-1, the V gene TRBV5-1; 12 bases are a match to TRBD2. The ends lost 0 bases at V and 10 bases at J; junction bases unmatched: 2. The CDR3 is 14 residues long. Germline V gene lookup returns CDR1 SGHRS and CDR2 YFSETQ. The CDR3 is CASSLATSGGEQFF. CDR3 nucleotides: TGCGCCAGCAGCTTGGCTACTAGCGGGGGGGAGCAGTTCTTC.

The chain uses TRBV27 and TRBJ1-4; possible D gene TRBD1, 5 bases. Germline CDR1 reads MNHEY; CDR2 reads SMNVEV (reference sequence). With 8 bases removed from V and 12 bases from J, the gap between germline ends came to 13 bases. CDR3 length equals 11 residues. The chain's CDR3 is CASGRGGELFF. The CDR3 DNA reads TGTGCCAGCGGAAGGGGTGGGGAACTGTTTTTT. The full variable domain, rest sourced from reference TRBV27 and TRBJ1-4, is EAQVTQNPRYLITVTGKKLTVTCSQNMNHEYMSWYRQDPGLGLRQIYYSMNVEVTDKGDVPEGYKVSRKEKRNFPLILESPSPNQTSLYFCASGRGGELFFGSGTQLSVL.

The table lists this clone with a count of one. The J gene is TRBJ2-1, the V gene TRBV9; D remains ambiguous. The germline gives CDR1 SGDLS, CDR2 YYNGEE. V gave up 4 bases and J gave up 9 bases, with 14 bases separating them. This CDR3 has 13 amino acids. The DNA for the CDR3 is TGTGCCAGCAGCACCGTCCTAGGCGGTGAGCAGTTCTTC. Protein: CASSTVLGGEQFF.

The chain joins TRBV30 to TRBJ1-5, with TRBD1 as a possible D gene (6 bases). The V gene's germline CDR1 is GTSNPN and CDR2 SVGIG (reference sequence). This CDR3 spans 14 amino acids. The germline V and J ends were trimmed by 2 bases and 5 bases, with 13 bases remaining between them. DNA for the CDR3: TGTGCCTGGAGTCGACAGGTAGGGGATCAGCCCCAGCATTTT. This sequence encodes CAWSRQVGDQPQHF.

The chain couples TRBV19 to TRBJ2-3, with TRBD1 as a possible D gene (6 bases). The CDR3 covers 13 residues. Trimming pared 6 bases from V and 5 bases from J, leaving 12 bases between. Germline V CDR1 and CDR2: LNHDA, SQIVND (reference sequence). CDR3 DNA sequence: TGTGCCAGTAGGCTGAGACAGGAAGATACGCAGTATTTT. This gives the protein CASRLRQEDTQYF.

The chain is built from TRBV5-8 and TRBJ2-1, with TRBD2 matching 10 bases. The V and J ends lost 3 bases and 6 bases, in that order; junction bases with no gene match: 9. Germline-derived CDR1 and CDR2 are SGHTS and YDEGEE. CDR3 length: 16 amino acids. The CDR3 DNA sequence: TGTGCCAGCAGCTCGCGGACTAGCGGCCCCTTCAATGAGCAGTTCTTC. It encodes CASSSRTSGPFNEQFF.

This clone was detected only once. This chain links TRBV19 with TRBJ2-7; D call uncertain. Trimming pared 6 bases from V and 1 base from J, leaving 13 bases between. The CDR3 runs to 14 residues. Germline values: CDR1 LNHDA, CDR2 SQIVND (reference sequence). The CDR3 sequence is CASRDTPLSYEQYF. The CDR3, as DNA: TGTGCCAGTAGAGACACCCCCCTTTCCTACGAGCAGTACTTC. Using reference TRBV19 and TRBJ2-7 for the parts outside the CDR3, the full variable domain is DGGITQSPKYLFRKEGQNVTLSCEQNLNHDAMYWYRQDPGQGLRLIYYSQIVNDFQKGDIAEGYSVSREKKESFPLTVTSAQKNPTAFYLCASRDTPLSYEQYFGPGTRLTVT.

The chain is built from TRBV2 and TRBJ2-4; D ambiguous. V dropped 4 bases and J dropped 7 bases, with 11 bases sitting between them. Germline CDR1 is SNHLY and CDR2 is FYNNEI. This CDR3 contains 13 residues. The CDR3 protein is CASSALTLNIQYF. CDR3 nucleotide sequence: TGTGCCAGCAGTGCCCTAACCCTTAACATTCAGTACTTC.

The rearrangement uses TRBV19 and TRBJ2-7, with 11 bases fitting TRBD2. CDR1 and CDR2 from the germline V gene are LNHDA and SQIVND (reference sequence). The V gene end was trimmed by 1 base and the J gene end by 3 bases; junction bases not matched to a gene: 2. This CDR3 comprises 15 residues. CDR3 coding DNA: TGTGCCAGTAGTATAGCCGGGACTAGCGGCTACGAGCAGTACTTC. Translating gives CASSIAGTSGYEQYF.